This is a list of T cell receptor beta chains from one sample in a study of cytotoxic CD8 clonotypes in ibrutinib-treated CLL. Sequencing was performed with immunoSEQ multiplex PCR; in TCRdb, only in-frame clones are kept and a portion is missing. The sample consists of approximately 140,000 clones, less than 95% of them appearing once. The sequenced sample was PBMCs, obtained after 12 months of ibrutinib treatment. The source of these receptors is a human donor with chronic lymphocytic leukemia. Each CDR3 is given with its conserved first and last residue. D genes are given only for firm matches. Not every row has a clone size; where given, it reads once, few, many or a size class.

v_call	clone_size	j_call	d_call	cdr3_aa	cdr3_nt
TRBV14	NA	TRBJ2-1	TRBD2	CASSPLAGGAYNEQFF	TGTGCCAGCAGCCCCCTAGCGGGAGGGGCCTACAATGAGCAGTTCTTC
TRBV27	NA	TRBJ1-4	NA	CASSLSGGGGGKLFF	TGTGCCAGCAGTTTATCGGGTGGTGGGGGTGGAAAACTGTTTTTT
TRBV10-2	NA	TRBJ2-3	TRBD2	CASSDPGLAPLITQYF	TGCGCCAGCAGCGACCCGGGACTAGCTCCGCTAATTACGCAGTATTTT
TRBV19	NA	TRBJ2-7	NA	CASSIGVETYEQYF	TGTGCCAGTAGTATAGGTGTAGAGACCTACGAGCAGTACTTC
TRBV30	NA	TRBJ2-3	NA	CAWSRTDTQYF	TGTGCCTGGAGTAGGACAGATACGCAGTATTTT
TRBV28	NA	TRBJ2-1	NA	CASSFLLGGEAYNEQFF	TGTGCCAGCAGTTTCCTTTTGGGGGGTGAAGCCTACAATGAGCAGTTCTTC
TRBV28	NA	TRBJ2-1	NA	CASRSSLLSGSYNEQFF	TGTGCCAGCAGATCCTCACTCCTTAGCGGATCCTACAATGAGCAGTTCTTC
TRBV28	NA	TRBJ1-3	TRBD1	CASRQGARNTIYF	TGTGCCAGCAGACAGGGGGCACGAAACACCATATATTTT
TRBV21-1	NA	TRBJ1-5	NA	CAKDRTLQPQHF	TGTGCCAAAGACAGAACTCTTCAGCCCCAGCATTTT
TRBV19	NA	TRBJ1-5	NA	CASSITGKYQPQHF	TGTGCCAGTAGTATTACAGGGAAATATCAGCCCCAGCATTTT
TRBV27	NA	TRBJ1-4	NA	CASSSARVNEKLFF	TGTGCCAGCAGTTCAGCGCGCGTGAATGAAAAACTGTTTTTT
TRBV5-1	NA	TRBJ2-5	NA	CASSLVGAQETQYF	TGCGCCAGCAGCTTGGTCGGAGCCCAAGAGACCCAGTACTTC
TRBV30	NA	TRBJ1-1	NA	CAWGVRNTEAFF	TGTGCCTGGGGGGTTAGGAACACTGAAGCTTTCTTT
TRBV7-8	NA	TRBJ2-5	NA	CASRKGDSIRETQYF	TGTGCCAGCAGGAAGGGGGATTCGATAAGGGAGACCCAGTACTTC
TRBV6-6	NA	TRBJ1-1	NA	CASRARLHTEAFF	TGTGCCAGCAGGGCCCGGCTCCACACTGAAGCTTTCTTT
TRBV7-2	NA	TRBJ2-7	TRBD2	CASSLVGSGSYEQYF	TGTGCCAGCAGCTTAGTGGGCAGCGGGAGCTACGAGCAGTACTTC
TRBV5-1	NA	TRBJ2-3	TRBD1	CASRQTGGDSDTQYF	TGCGCCAGCAGACAGACAGGGGGCGACTCAGATACGCAGTATTTT
TRBV15	NA	TRBJ1-5	TRBD1	CATSKRDRDGQPQHF	TGTGCCACCAGCAAACGGGACAGGGATGGTCAGCCCCAGCATTTT
TRBV2	NA	TRBJ2-2	TRBD1	CASSSPGQGFIGELFF	TGTGCCAGCAGTAGTCCGGGACAGGGATTCATCGGGGAGCTGTTTTTT
TRBV27	NA	TRBJ2-2	TRBD2	CASSLSTRKVAGGNTGELFF	TGTGCCAGCAGTTTATCTACCCGCAAGGTAGCGGGAGGGAACACCGGGGAGCTGTTTTTT
TRBV7-2	few	TRBJ1-5	NA	CASSFMGQPQHF	TGTGCCAGCAGCTTCATGGGGCAGCCCCAGCATTTT
TRBV28	NA	TRBJ2-3	TRBD1	CASSPGQGGTDTQYF	TGTGCCAGCAGTCCCGGACAGGGCGGCACAGATACGCAGTATTTT
TRBV29-1	NA	TRBJ2-1	NA	CSIIAGSYNEQFF	TGCAGCATAATAGCAGGGTCCTACAATGAGCAGTTCTTC
TRBV11-3	NA	TRBJ2-3	NA	CASSLLITYSDTQYF	TGTGCCAGCAGCTTATTAATCACATACTCAGATACGCAGTATTTT
TRBV19	NA	TRBJ2-1	NA	CASTGRPNEQFF	TGTGCCAGTACGGGACGCCCAAATGAGCAGTTCTTC
TRBV28	NA	TRBJ1-1	NA	CASSLPKGGVKNTEAFF	TGTGCCAGCAGTTTACCTAAGGGGGGGGTAAAGAACACTGAAGCTTTCTTT
TRBV29-1	NA	TRBJ1-4	NA	CSVAVEEKLFF	TGCAGCGTTGCAGTGGAGGAAAAACTGTTTTTT
TRBV19	few	TRBJ1-5	NA	CASSIGTSNQPQHF	TGTGCCAGTAGTATTGGGACGAGCAATCAGCCCCAGCATTTT
TRBV28	NA	TRBJ1-2	NA	CASSLSKDYGYTF	TGTGCCAGCAGTTTATCCAAAGACTATGGCTACACCTTC
TRBV7-9	NA	TRBJ1-5	NA	CDPKRHRTHSNQPQHF	TGTGACCCAAAGAGGCACCGCACCCATAGCAATCAGCCCCAGCATTTT
TRBV7-9	once	TRBJ1-4	NA	CASSLAYGSSGKLFF	TGTGCCAGCAGCTTAGCTTACGGGTCGAGCGGAAAACTGTTTTTT
TRBV18	few	TRBJ1-1	NA	CASSPRQEGTEAFF	TGTGCCAGCTCACCCCGACAGGAAGGCACTGAAGCTTTCTTT
TRBV7-8	NA	TRBJ1-2	NA	CASSGRGLYGYTF	TGTGCCAGCAGCGGGCGGGGGCTCTATGGCTACACCTTC
TRBV10-3	NA	TRBJ2-3	NA	CAISDDLIQRIHTDTQYF	TGTGCCATCAGTGACGACCTCATACAGCGCATCCACACAGATACGCAGTATTTT
TRBV11-3	NA	TRBJ2-2	NA	CASSLAHPNTGELFF	TGTGCCAGCAGCTTGGCACACCCGAACACCGGGGAGCTGTTTTTT
TRBV5-4	once	TRBJ2-7	NA	CASSSGLGYEQYF	TGTGCCAGCAGCTCCGGTTTGGGATACGAGCAGTACTTC
TRBV7-9	NA	TRBJ1-1	NA	CASSPATPWVAFF	TGTGCCAGCAGCCCTGCGACACCCTGGGTAGCTTTCTTT
TRBV7-9	NA	TRBJ1-1	NA	CASSLLSPEAFF	TGTGCCAGCAGCTTATTGTCACCTGAAGCTTTCTTT
TRBV4-2	NA	TRBJ2-1	TRBD1	CASSLFAGDRGLDEQFF	TGTGCCAGCAGCCTATTTGCCGGGGACAGGGGGCTCGATGAGCAGTTCTTC
TRBV6-5	NA	TRBJ2-5	TRBD1	CASKVSGGGETQYF	TGTGCCAGCAAGGTTTCAGGGGGCGGGGAGACCCAGTACTTC
TRBV10-3	NA	TRBJ1-2	NA	CATTPGGGSYGYTF	TGTGCCACAACCCCCGGGGGAGGGTCCTATGGCTACACCTTC
TRBV29-1	NA	TRBJ2-1	NA	CSVEGGSYNEQFF	TGCAGCGTTGAAGGGGGTTCCTACAATGAGCAGTTCTTC
TRBV13	NA	TRBJ2-5	TRBD2	CASSLRLAAGKETQYF	TGTGCCAGCAGCCTTAGACTAGCGGCTGGCAAAGAGACCCAGTACTTC
TRBV10-3	NA	TRBJ2-3	TRBD1	CAISDQGALVDTQYF	TGTGCCATCAGTGACCAGGGGGCCCTGGTAGATACGCAGTATTTT
TRBV15	NA	TRBJ2-7	NA	CATSRQQRVYEQYF	TGTGCCACCAGTCGTCAGCAAAGGGTCTACGAGCAGTACTTC
TRBV5-1	NA	TRBJ2-6	NA	CASSFQVSGANVLTF	TGCGCCAGCAGCTTCCAGGTTTCGGGGGCCAACGTCCTGACTTTC
TRBV11-3	few	TRBJ2-1	NA	CASSLGTYNEQFF	TGTGCCAGCAGCTTAGGGACTTACAATGAGCAGTTCTTC
TRBV5-1	NA	TRBJ2-3	TRBD2	CASNQGLAGGSTDTQYF	TGCGCCAGCAACCAGGGACTAGCGGGAGGGAGCACAGATACGCAGTATTTT
TRBV28	NA	TRBJ1-5	NA	CATLHGWFSSPQPQHF	TGTGCCACCTTACATGGGTGGTTTTCGTCCCCTCAGCCCCAGCATTTT
TRBV7-2	NA	TRBJ2-3	NA	CASSAGLLAQDTQYF	TGTGCCAGCAGCGCCGGACTGCTAGCACAAGATACGCAGTATTTT
TRBV5-1	NA	TRBJ2-1	TRBD2	CASSLLAGGFSEQFF	TGCGCCAGCAGCTTGTTAGCGGGAGGTTTCAGTGAGCAGTTCTTC
TRBV6-6	few	TRBJ2-3	TRBD2	CASTPAGSVDTQYF	TGTGCCAGCACCCCAGCGGGGTCGGTGGATACGCAGTATTTT
TRBV18	NA	TRBJ2-1	TRBD1	CASSPADRMNEQFF	TGTGCCAGCTCACCTGCGGACAGGATGAATGAGCAGTTCTTC
TRBV30	NA	TRBJ2-1	TRBD1	CAWSVRQGYNEQFF	TGTGCCTGGAGTGTCCGACAGGGTTACAATGAGCAGTTCTTC